The rows below give T cell receptor beta chains drawn from one sample of a study of response to subunit inactivated influenza vaccine. TCRdb ran MiXCR on the RT-PCR reads and lists one entry per CDR3 protein. The sample consists of roughly 650,000 distinct CDR3 sequences, about 14% of them appearing once. The source was PBMCs from blood, collected less than 15 days before vaccination. The receptors shown here come from a man aged 50 to 60 who received an inactivated influenza vaccine. Each CDR3 is given with its conserved first and last residue. A D gene is named only where the DNA matches it firmly. Clone size, where shown, is once, few, many, or a class for clones that have expanded.

size,V,D,length,J,CDR3,DNA
-,TRBV29-1,-,11,TRBJ2-7,CSVVTRGEQYF,TGCAGCGTTGTAACCAGGGGCGAGCAGTACTTC
few,TRBV7-2,-,12,TRBJ2-3,CASSLVVDTQYF,TGTGCCAGCAGCTTAGTTGTAGATACGCAGTATTTT
-,TRBV5-1,TRBD2,14,TRBJ2-1,CASSPGTTHNEQFF,TGCGCCAGCAGCCCCGGGACTACTCACAATGAGCAGTTCTTC
-,TRBV7-9,-,14,TRBJ2-3,CASSLDLAADTQYF,TGTGCCAGCAGCTTAGATTTGGCCGCAGATACGCAGTATTTT
-,TRBV20-1,-,14,TRBJ1-2,CSARPTQGTGGYTF,TGCAGTGCTCGACCAACCCAGGGGACGGGTGGCTACACCTTC
many,TRBV5-1,-,12,TRBJ2-7,CASSRVDQEQYF,TGCGCCAGCAGCCGGGTTGACCAGGAGCAGTACTTC
-,TRBV5-5,TRBD1,18,TRBJ1-3,CASSRQRQGRSSGNTIYF,TGTGCCAGCAGCCGCCAAAGACAGGGTAGAAGCTCTGGAAACACCATATATTTT
-,TRBV6-2/TRBV6-3,TRBD2,15,TRBJ2-5,CASSRLALTQETQYF,TGTGCCAGCAGTAGACTAGCACTAACTCAAGAGACCCAGTACTTC
-,TRBV10-3,-,15,TRBJ2-7,CAISFSGDSSYEQYF,TGTGCCATCAGTTTCTCGGGGGACAGCTCCTACGAGCAGTACTTC
-,TRBV4-3,-,15,TRBJ2-2,CASSQDFAFPGELFF,TGCGCCAGCAGCCAAGATTTCGCATTTCCCGGGGAGCTGTTTTTT
few,TRBV7-2,-,15,TRBJ2-1,CASSQSSASYNEQFF,TGTGCCAGCAGCCAATCTAGCGCCTCCTACAATGAGCAGTTCTTC
-,TRBV11-2,-,12,TRBJ1-1,CASSLDGTEAFF,TGTGCCAGCAGCTTAGATGGAACTGAAGCTTTCTTT
few,TRBV6-1,TRBD1,13,TRBJ1-1,CASLQGWNTEAFF,TGTGCCAGTTTACAGGGGTGGAACACTGAAGCTTTCTTT
few,TRBV20-1,TRBD1,14,TRBJ2-5,CSARGQGGFGTQYF,TGCAGTGCTAGAGGACAGGGTGGTTTTGGGACCCAGTACTTC
-,TRBV4-1,-,15,TRBJ2-5,CASSQGGYVQETQYF,TGCGCCAGCAGCCAAGGGGGATACGTCCAAGAGACCCAGTACTTC
-,TRBV7-2,TRBD2,15,TRBJ2-1,CASSALAATYNEQFF,TGTGCCAGCAGCGCACTAGCGGCGACCTACAATGAGCAGTTCTTC
-,TRBV7-2,TRBD2,15,TRBJ2-1,CASSFFPGGNNEQFF,TGTGCCAGCAGCTTCTTTCCGGGGGGAAACAATGAGCAGTTCTTC
once,TRBV9,-,16,TRBJ2-2,CAISAQTGARTGELFF,TGTGCCATCAGCGCCCAAACGGGGGCGCGGACCGGGGAGCTGTTTTTT
-,TRBV2,-,15,TRBJ1-5,CASSGSTVWNQPQHF,TGTGCCAGCAGTGGAAGTACGGTGTGGAATCAGCCCCAGCATTTT
few,TRBV2,-,14,TRBJ1-5,CASSEALRAKPQHF,TGTGCCAGCAGTGAAGCGCTTCGAGCAAAGCCCCAGCATTTT
-,TRBV30,-,13,TRBJ2-7,CAWNFEGAYEQYF,TGTGCCTGGAATTTCGAGGGGGCCTACGAGCAGTACTTC
few,TRBV7-9,TRBD1,15,TRBJ2-2,CASRDDRANTGELFF,TGTGCCAGCAGGGATGACAGGGCGAACACCGGGGAGCTGTTTTTT
-,TRBV2,TRBD1,14,TRBJ2-5,CASSKDRAQETQYF,TGTGCCAGCAGTAAGGACAGGGCTCAAGAGACCCAGTACTTC
few,TRBV5-6,-,15,TRBJ2-7,CASSLLRDRTYEQYF,TGTGCCAGCAGCTTGCTACGAGACAGGACCTACGAGCAGTACTTC
few,TRBV5-1,-,16,TRBJ2-3,CASSLAGRTQDGTQYF,TGCGCCAGCAGCTTGGCAGGCAGGACCCAGGACGGTACGCAGTATTTT
few,TRBV9,-,15,TRBJ1-1,CASSTVGSPNTEAFF,TGTGCCAGCAGCACCGTGGGCAGCCCGAACACTGAAGCTTTCTTT
few,TRBV29-1,-,12,TRBJ2-7,CSVSNAGYEQYF,TGCAGCGTTTCTAACGCGGGTTATGAGCAGTACTTC
-,TRBV7-3,TRBD2,15,TRBJ2-3,CASSLREGGTDTQYF,TGTGCCAGCAGTCTAAGGGAGGGCGGCACAGATACGCAGTATTTT
-,TRBV6-5,-,15,TRBJ2-3,CASSYSGGGTDTQYF,TGTGCCAGCAGTTACTCAGGGGGGGGCACAGATACGCAGTATTTT
-,TRBV7-9,TRBD1,15,TRBJ1-2,CASGERDRANYGYTF,TGTGCCAGCGGGGAAAGGGACAGGGCTAACTATGGCTACACCTTC
-,TRBV20-1,-,15,TRBJ1-4,CSARPDKLPSEKLFF,TGCAGTGCTCGGCCGGACAAGCTCCCTAGTGAAAAACTGTTTTTT
few,TRBV19,-,16,TRBJ2-5,CASSTLRRGAQETQYF,TGTGCCAGTAGTACTTTGCGGCGCGGCGCACAAGAGACCCAGTACTTC
-,TRBV12-5,TRBD2,21,TRBJ2-2,CASGSTTATSGPLPETGELFF,TGTGCTAGTGGTTCAACCACAGCTACTAGCGGGCCCCTTCCGGAGACCGGGGAGCTGTTTTTT
-,TRBV5-5,-,13,TRBJ2-3,CASSLETLDTQYF,TGTGCCAGCAGCTTGGAAACGCTAGATACGCAGTATTTT